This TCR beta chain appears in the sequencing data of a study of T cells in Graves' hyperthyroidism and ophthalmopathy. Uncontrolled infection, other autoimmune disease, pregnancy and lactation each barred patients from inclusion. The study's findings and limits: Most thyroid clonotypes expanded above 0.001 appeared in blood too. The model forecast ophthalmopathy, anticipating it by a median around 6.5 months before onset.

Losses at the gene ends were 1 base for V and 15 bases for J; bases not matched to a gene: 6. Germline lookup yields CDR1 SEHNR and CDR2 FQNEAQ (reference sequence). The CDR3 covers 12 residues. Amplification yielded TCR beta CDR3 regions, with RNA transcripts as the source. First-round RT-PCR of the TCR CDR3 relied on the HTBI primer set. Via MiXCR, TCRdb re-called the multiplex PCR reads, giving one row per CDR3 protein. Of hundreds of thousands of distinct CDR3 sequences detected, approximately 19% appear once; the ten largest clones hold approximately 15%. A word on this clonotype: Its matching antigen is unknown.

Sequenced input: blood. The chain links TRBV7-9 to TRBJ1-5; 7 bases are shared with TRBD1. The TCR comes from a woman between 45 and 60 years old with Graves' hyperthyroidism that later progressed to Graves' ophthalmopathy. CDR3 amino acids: CASSLDRDSPHF. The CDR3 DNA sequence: TGTGCCAGCAGCTTAGACCGGGACAGTCCGCATTTT.